The 26 T cell receptor beta chains given below trace back to one sample, sequenced in a study of OX40 agonist ivuxolimab in advanced cancers. Only in-frame clones appear in the TCRdb table, and some are missing; sequencing was by immunoSEQ multiplex PCR. The sample contains approximately 32,000 clones, roughly 80% of which appear only once. The sample was CD4+ or CD8+ T cells sorted from blood, taken in a trial of the OX40 agonist ivuxolimab. All receptors come from an adult with an advanced solid tumor such as melanoma, head and neck, liver or kidney cancer.

This chain's CDR3 is CASSYSGTGNYEQYF. CDR3 sequence (DNA): TGTGCCAGCAGTTACTCTGGTACAGGGAACTACGAGCAGTACTTC. This rearrangement joins TRBV6-5 to TRBJ2-7; D perhaps matches TRBD1 (6 bases). Germline V lookup: CDR1 MNHEY, CDR2 SVGAGI. The V and J ends lost 0 bases and 3 bases respectively, with 12 bases between them. The CDR3 is made up of 15 amino acids.

This clone was detected once. This chain links TRBV9 with TRBJ1-3; 8 bases fit TRBD1. Trimming took 4 bases from V and 0 from J; bases not matched to a gene: 6. The CDR3 sequence is 16 residues long. Germline CDR1 and CDR2: SGDLS and YYNGEE. CDR3 DNA: TGTGCCAGCAGCCGTAGACAGGGGAGCTCTGGAAACACCATATATTTT. It is translated as CASSRRQGSSGNTIYF. Using reference TRBV9 and TRBJ1-3 for the parts outside the CDR3, the full variable domain is DSGVTQTPKHLITATGQRVTLRCSPRSGDLSVYWYQQSLDQGLQFLIQYYNGEERAKGNILERFSAQQFPDLHSELNLSSLELGDSALYFCASSRRQGSSGNTIYFGEGSWLTVV.

This sequence joins TRBV29-1 and TRBJ2-1; D gene unclear. This CDR3 has 13 residues. CDR1 is SQVTM, CDR2 ANQGSEA, per germline. The ends were cut back, 6 bases at V and 3 bases at J, with 12 bases in the middle. The CDR3 bases are TGCAGCGTAGATGCAGGAATCTACAATGAGCAGTTCTTC. It specifies CSVDAGIYNEQFF.

The rearrangement uses TRBV6-5 and TRBJ1-2, with D maybe TRBD1 (5 bases). The V and J ends lost 5 bases and 6 bases respectively, with 10 bases between them. Germline V gene lookup returns CDR1 MNHEY and CDR2 SVGAGI. The CDR3 contains 12 residues. CDR3 protein: CASSPGEDGYTF. The CDR3, as DNA: TGTGCCAGCAGTCCGGGGGAGGATGGCTACACCTTC.

This chain joins TRBV9 and TRBJ1-2; maybe TRBD1 (5 bases). V was shortened by 1 base and J by 7 bases, with 14 bases between the two germline ends. The length of the CDR3 is 14 residues. Per germline, CDR1 SGDLS and CDR2 YYNGEE. CDR3 in DNA: TGTGCCAGCAGCGTACGGGGCACTACGGGTGGCTACACCTTC. This translates into CASSVRGTTGGYTF.

The chain employs TRBV27 and TRBJ2-7; TRBD2 matches 8 bases. The CDR3 is made up of 12 amino acids. CDR1 and CDR2 (germline): MNHEY, SMNVEV (reference sequence). CDR3 in DNA: TGTGCAACTAGCGGCTCTTCCTACGAGCAGTACTTC. It is translated as CATSGSSYEQYF.

The CDR3 sequence: CASRLYGYTF. The CDR3 DNA follows: TGTGCCAGTAGGCTATATGGCTACACCTTC. V is TRBV19 and J is TRBJ1-2, with D unclear. Germline CDR1 reads LNHDA; CDR2 reads SQIVND (reference sequence). Trimming left V 6 bases short and J 5 bases short, with 4 bases between. This CDR3 spans 10 amino acids.

The rearrangement links TRBV7-5 to TRBJ1-5; TRBD1, as called in the table, went unchecked against the DNA. TRBV7-5 is recorded as a pseudogene. This CDR3 contains 18 residues. The CDR3 DNA follows: TGTGCCAGAAGCTCCCGCTCCGACCGTACTTCAGGGAATCAGCCCCAGCATTTT. It translates to CARSSRSDRTSGNQPQHF.

The rearrangement links TRBV9 to TRBJ2-7; D might be TRBD2 (6 bases). The CDR3 has 15 amino acids. V lost 1 base to trimming and J lost 1 base, with 12 bases between them. The germline CDR1 and CDR2 sequences are SGDLS and YYNGEE. CDR3 bases: TGTGCCAGCAGCGTAACAGCGGGCCCATCCTACGAGCAGTACTTC. Amino acid sequence: CASSVTAGPSYEQYF.

The genes are TRBV7-8 and TRBJ1-4; D gene uncertain. Germline CDR1 is SGHVS and CDR2 is FQNEAQ. The V end was cut by 1 base, the J end by 1 base, with 19 bases between. The CDR3 totals 19 residues. The CDR3, as DNA: TGTGCCAGCAGCTTAGGCTTAGGCCTCCGGGAGAGAACTAATGAAAAACTGTTTTTT. Translation: CASSLGLGLRERTNEKLFF. Combining the CDR3 with reference TRBV7-8 and TRBJ1-4 gives the whole variable domain GAGVSQSPRYKVAKRGQDVALRCDPISGHVSLFWYQQALGQGPEFLTYFQNEAQLDKSGLPSDRFFAERPEGSVSTLKIQRTQQEDSAVYLCASSLGLGLRERTNEKLFFGSGTQLSVL.

The chain has TRBV2 and TRBJ2-1; 8 nucleotides line up with TRBD2. The CDR3 runs 13 residues. Germline lookup yields CDR1 SNHLY and CDR2 FYNNEI. J lost 9 bases, V lost 4 bases, and 5 bases had no gene match. The CDR3 loop reads CASSGGGGPEQFF. The CDR3 DNA follows: TGTGCCAGCAGTGGGGGCGGGGGGCCTGAGCAGTTCTTC.

Comments on this clone: This same CDR3 is encoded by further DNA sequences in the sample. The chain carries TRBV9 and TRBJ1-1; D unresolved. Germline V gene lookup returns CDR1 SGDLS and CDR2 YYNGEE. V was shortened by 0 bases and J by 2 bases, with 8 bases between the two germline ends. The CDR3 runs to 14 residues. CDR3 residues: CASSVAYRNTEAFF. For the CDR3, the DNA is TGTGCCAGCAGCGTAGCTTACAGAAACACTGAAGCTTTCTTT.

The CDR3 region is CASSSGLAGEFRENEQFF. CDR3 DNA sequence: TGTGCCAGCAGCTCGGGACTAGCGGGAGAATTTAGGGAAAATGAGCAGTTCTTC. The gene calls are TRBV5-6 and TRBJ2-1, with 14 bases lining up with TRBD2. Germline values: CDR1 SGHDT, CDR2 YYEEEE. The CDR3 consists of 18 residues. Unmatched junction bases numbered 12, after V lost 3 bases and J lost 7 bases.

J is TRBJ1-2 and V is TRBV30, with TRBD1 as a possible D gene (5 bases). CDR1 and CDR2 (germline): GTSNPN, SVGIG (reference sequence). The V gene lost 2 bases and the J gene lost 7 bases, with 14 bases spanning the gap. The CDR3 covers 13 residues. CDR3 residues: CAWSLGGVLGYTF. DNA for the CDR3: TGTGCCTGGAGTTTGGGAGGGGTACTTGGCTACACCTTC.

CDR3 in DNA: TGTGCCAGCAGCCCCATTGGTGGAAACACCATATATTTT. Protein: CASSPIGGNTIYF. The rearrangement links TRBV11-2 to TRBJ1-3, with D unresolved. Germline lookup yields CDR1 SGHAT and CDR2 FQNNGV. The CDR3 is made up of 13 amino acids. V was clipped by 5 bases and J by 3 bases, with 8 bases between them.

The chain combines TRBV7-9 with TRBJ2-5; 9 bases match TRBD1. The length of the CDR3 is 15 residues. Looked up from germline, CDR1 is SEHNR and CDR2 is FQNEAQ (reference sequence). J lost 3 bases, V lost 5 bases, and 7 bases had no gene match. The chain's CDR3 is CASSPYTGGEETQYF. Written as DNA, the CDR3 is TGTGCCAGCAGCCCTTATACAGGGGGCGAAGAGACCCAGTACTTC.

This rearrangement joins TRBV11-2 to TRBJ2-3; 10 bases are shared with TRBD2. The V gene's germline CDR1 is SGHAT and CDR2 FQNNGV. V shed 5 bases and J 4 bases; nucleotides not matched to a gene: 3. The CDR3 sequence is 14 residues long. The CDR3 loop reads CASSPSGGPDTQYF. CDR3 sequence (DNA): TGTGCCAGCAGCCCTAGCGGGGGTCCAGATACGCAGTATTTT.

The J gene is TRBJ2-7, the V gene TRBV9; TRBD1 is a possible D gene (6 bases). CDR1 is SGDLS and CDR2 is YYNGEE in the germline V gene. The CDR3 extends over 13 amino acids. The V and J ends lost 3 bases and 7 bases respectively, with 14 bases between them. The CDR3 DNA reads as TGTGCCAGCAGCGAGACAGGCTTGGGAGAGCAGTACTTC. Encoded protein: CASSETGLGEQYF.

Judged by abundance, this clone is medium-sized. The chain has TRBV6-1 and TRBJ2-1, with 11 bases fitting TRBD2. J lost 1 base, V lost 4 bases, and 9 bases had no gene match. The CDR3 has 18 residues. Germline CDR1 MNHNS, CDR2 SASEGT. The CDR3 DNA reads TGTGCCAGCAGTGGGATAGCGGGAGGGCCTAAGTCCTACAATGAGCAGTTCTTC. Its protein product is CASSGIAGGPKSYNEQFF.

The chain links TRBV19 to TRBJ2-7; 8 bases match TRBD1. Germline V gene data show CDR1 as LNHDA and CDR2 as SQIVND (reference sequence). The CDR3 is 13 residues long. V gave up 4 bases and J gave up 5 bases; unmatched junction bases: 4. CDR3 coding DNA: TGTGCCAGTAGTAGCAGGGGGCGCGACGAGCAGTACTTC. Its protein product is CASSSRGRDEQYF.

This clone appeared a few times. This sequence joins TRBV11-1 and TRBJ2-3; a weak D match, TRBD1 (6 bases). Germline assignment: CDR1 SGHAT and CDR2 FQDESV (reference sequence). The V gene lost 3 bases and the J gene lost 2 bases, with 12 bases spanning the gap. CDR3 length: 15 residues. The DNA of the CDR3 is TGTGCCAGCAGCTTCGCAGGGGATTTCACAGATACGCAGTATTTT. This translates into CASSFAGDFTDTQYF.

This clone was seen a single time. The chain uses TRBV6-1 and TRBJ2-2; no reliable D call. The CDR3 extends over 14 amino acids. V lost 3 bases and J lost 1, with 6 bases in between. The germline V gene encodes CDR1 MNHNS and CDR2 SASEGT. CDR3 nucleotides: TGTGCCAGCAGTGAGAACATGAACACCGGGGAGCTGTTTTTT. Residues: CASSENMNTGELFF.

V usage is TRBV28 and J usage is TRBJ2-2; perhaps TRBD2 as D (6 bases). The germline V and J ends were trimmed by 6 bases and 6 bases, with 20 bases remaining between them. CDR3 length: 16 amino acids. Germline V gene sequence: CDR1 MDHEN, CDR2 SYDVKM. The chain's CDR3 is CASSPTPGPGAGELFF. The CDR3 nucleotides read TGTGCCAGCAGCCCAACCCCGGGCCCGGGGGCCGGGGAGCTGTTTTTT.

The chain links TRBV7-8 to TRBJ1-5, with 7 bases lining up with TRBD1. This CDR3 comprises 15 residues. Trimming took 4 bases from V and 3 from J; bases not matched to a gene: 6. In germline, CDR1 is SGHVS, CDR2 FQNEAQ. This chain's CDR3 is CASSYRDRVNQPQHF. The CDR3 DNA reads TGTGCCAGCAGCTACCGGGACAGAGTCAATCAGCCCCAGCATTTT. Based on the CDR3 plus reference TRBV7-8 and TRBJ1-5, the full variable domain is GAGVSQSPRYKVAKRGQDVALRCDPISGHVSLFWYQQALGQGPEFLTYFQNEAQLDKSGLPSDRFFAERPEGSVSTLKIQRTQQEDSAVYLCASSYRDRVNQPQHFGDGTRLSIL.

V gene TRBV5-5 combines with J gene TRBJ2-3, with 7 bases aligning to TRBD2. Germline V lookup: CDR1 SGHKS, CDR2 YYEKEE (reference sequence). This CDR3 contains 16 residues. The trim removed 0 bases at V and 0 bases at J, leaving 4 bases unmatched. This chain's CDR3 is CASSLGFSGSTDTQYF. The CDR3 region has the DNA TGTGCCAGCAGCTTGGGTTTTAGCGGGAGCACAGATACGCAGTATTTT.

The CDR3 DNA sequence: TGTGCCAGCAGTGGGACAGCCCTCGGGTACTTC. It specifies CASSGTALGYF. This sequence joins TRBV6-5 and TRBJ2-7, with 7 nucleotides matching TRBD1. The length of the CDR3 is 11 residues. Germline lookup yields CDR1 MNHEY and CDR2 SVGAGI. The V and J ends lost 5 bases and 12 bases, in that order; junction bases with no gene match: 7.